This is a list of T cell receptor beta chains from one sample in a study of cytomegalovirus exposure and HLA in healthy donors. The assay was immunoSEQ multiplex PCR, and TCRdb's table has in-frame clones only and misses some. The sample has roughly 200,000 clones, about 80% seen once. The sequenced sample consisted of PBMCs. Receptors were obtained from a boy younger than 18 in good health and CMV-seronegative. The CDR3 runs from the conserved cysteine through the conserved F or W. D genes are given only for firm matches. A row's size may be missing; if present it is once, few, many or a size class.

CAISLTAGTSEYNEQFF	TGTGCCATCAGTCTGACCGCCGGGACTAGCGAATACAATGAGCAGTTCTTC	17	NA	TRBD2	TRBV10-3	TRBJ2-1
CAWFVPGSRLYYEQFF	TGTGCCTGGTTCGTGCCAGGGTCACGACTCTACTATGAGCAGTTCTTC	16	NA	NA	TRBV30	TRBJ2-1
CASSSRARENTEAFF	TGTGCCAGCAGCTCAAGGGCCAGGGAGAACACTGAAGCTTTCTTT	15	NA	NA	TRBV7-6	TRBJ1-1
CASSLELSGGEQETQYF	TGCGCCAGCAGCTTGGAGTTGTCCGGGGGGGAACAAGAGACCCAGTACTTC	17	NA	TRBD2	TRBV5-1	TRBJ2-5
CASSKEQGRNGELFF	TGTGCCAGCAGCAAAGAACAGGGGAGAAACGGGGAGCTGTTTTTT	15	NA	TRBD1	TRBV4-2	TRBJ2-2
CASLDRGTPWAEAFF	TGTGCCAGCTTGGACAGGGGGACTCCTTGGGCTGAAGCTTTCTTT	15	once	TRBD1	TRBV7-2	TRBJ1-1
CASSRRGEGTEAFF	TGCGCCAGCAGCCGGCGGGGGGAGGGCACTGAAGCTTTCTTT	14	once	NA	TRBV5-1	TRBJ1-1
CASSQEETGSNGYTF	TGTGCCAGCAGCCAAGAGGAAACAGGGTCTAACGGCTACACCTTC	15	NA	NA	TRBV4-2	TRBJ1-2
CASSLAGGYRTDTQYF	TGTGCCAGCAGCTTAGCGGGGGGGTATCGCACAGATACGCAGTATTTT	16	NA	TRBD2	TRBV7-9	TRBJ2-3
CASSDSSGSYNEQFF	TGTGCCAGCAGTGACTCTAGCGGCTCCTACAATGAGCAGTTCTTC	15	NA	TRBD2	TRBV6-1	TRBJ2-1
CASSLSRQPTNEKLFF	TGTGCCAGCAGCCTATCGAGACAGCCAACTAATGAAAAACTGTTTTTT	16	once	NA	TRBV4-2	TRBJ1-4
CASSLDIGHTEAFF	TGTGCCAGCAGTCTAGATATAGGTCACACTGAAGCTTTCTTT	14	NA	NA	TRBV2	TRBJ1-1
CAISEWRAGGNYGYTF	TGTGCCATCAGTGAGTGGAGGGCAGGGGGCAACTATGGCTACACCTTC	16	NA	TRBD1	TRBV10-3	TRBJ1-2
CASSHSAASGTTSYEQYF	TGTGCCAGCTCACACTCGGCGGCTAGCGGGACCACCTCCTACGAGCAGTACTTC	18	NA	TRBD2	TRBV18	TRBJ2-7
CASSEARRTGLGQPQHF	TGTGCCAGCAGTGAAGCACGCAGGACAGGTCTTGGTCAGCCCCAGCATTTT	17	few	TRBD1	TRBV2	TRBJ1-5
CASSVGPQETQYF	TGTGCCAGCAGTGTGGGGCCACAAGAGACCCAGTACTTC	13	NA	NA	TRBV2	TRBJ2-5
CASSHSYEQYF	TGTGCCAGCAGTCATTCCTACGAGCAGTACTTC	11	NA	NA	TRBV25-1	TRBJ2-7
CAWSTGLFTGELFF	TGTGCCTGGAGTACCGGACTGTTCACCGGGGAGCTGTTTTTT	14	NA	NA	TRBV30	TRBJ2-2
CASSPPGDHNEQFF	TGTGCCAGCAGCCCCCCGGGGGATCACAATGAGCAGTTCTTC	14	NA	NA	TRBV7-8	TRBJ2-1
CASSQEWGGDTEAFF	TGCGCCAGCAGCCAAGAATGGGGGGGAGACACTGAAGCTTTCTTT	15	NA	NA	TRBV4-1	TRBJ1-1
CASSLASSQVYGEQFF	TGCGCCAGCAGCTTGGCCAGTAGTCAGGTCTACGGTGAGCAGTTCTTC	16	NA	NA	TRBV5-1	TRBJ2-1
CASSSGTGLAQPQHF	TGTGCCAGCAGCTCCGGGACAGGGTTAGCTCAGCCCCAGCATTTT	15	once	TRBD1	TRBV5-6	TRBJ1-5
CASSLGHSSGNTIYF	TGTGCCAGCAGCTTAGGCCACAGCTCTGGAAACACCATATATTTT	15	few	NA	TRBV7-8	TRBJ1-3
CAIGEPGLVNSGANVLTF	TGTGCCATCGGGGAGCCGGGACTAGTCAACTCTGGGGCCAACGTCCTGACTTTC	18	NA	TRBD2	TRBV10-3	TRBJ2-6
CASSDSAGGGNTQYF	TGTGCCAGCAGTGACTCAGCGGGGGGCGGGAATACGCAGTATTTT	15	NA	TRBD2	TRBV6-4	TRBJ2-3
CASSLDGVNNQPQHF	TGTGCCAGCAGCTTAGATGGAGTTAATAATCAGCCCCAGCATTTT	15	NA	NA	TRBV7-9	TRBJ1-5
CASSLRDRVVNEQFF	TGTGCCAGCAGCTTAAGAGACAGGGTAGTGAATGAGCAGTTCTTC	15	NA	TRBD1	TRBV7-3	TRBJ2-1
CASSLAPQGTAYEQYF	TGTGCCAGCAGCTTAGCCCCCCAGGGGACGGCCTACGAGCAGTACTTC	16	NA	NA	TRBV7-6	TRBJ2-7
CASTPEGGPSYGYTF	TGTGCCAGCACCCCTGAGGGGGGGCCTTCCTATGGCTACACCTTC	15	NA	NA	TRBV6-1	TRBJ1-2
CASSPGQTAYGYTF	TGTGCCAGCAGCCCGGGACAGACAGCCTATGGCTACACCTTC	14	NA	TRBD1	TRBV7-2	TRBJ1-2
CASSPGQPYGYTF	TGTGCCAGCAGCCCCGGACAACCCTATGGCTACACCTTC	13	NA	NA	TRBV9	TRBJ1-2
CASSLHGGFTDTQYF	TGTGCCAGCAGCTTGCACGGGGGATTCACAGATACGCAGTATTTT	15	NA	NA	TRBV11-3	TRBJ2-3
CASSWGDRGSYEQYF	TGTGCCAGCAGCTGGGGGGACAGGGGTTCCTACGAGCAGTACTTC	15	once	TRBD1	TRBV7-9	TRBJ2-7
CASSPRGGLDPYEQYF	TGTGCCAGCTCACCACGGGGGGGGCTAGACCCCTACGAGCAGTACTTC	16	few	NA	TRBV18	TRBJ2-7
CASSLGQGNQPQHF	TGTGCCAGCAGCCTCGGACAGGGGAATCAGCCCCAGCATTTT	14	once	TRBD1	TRBV4-2	TRBJ1-5
CASSDSGLARETQYF	TGTGCCAGCAGTGACAGTGGACTAGCGCGGGAGACCCAGTACTTC	15	NA	TRBD2	TRBV25-1	TRBJ2-5
CASSARPGQGDEQFF	TGTGCCAGCAGTGCGCGGCCCGGACAGGGGGATGAGCAGTTCTTC	15	NA	TRBD1	TRBV6-4	TRBJ2-1
CASSQQGRDYGYTF	TGTGCCAGCAGCCAGCAGGGGCGAGACTATGGCTACACCTTC	14	NA	NA	TRBV4-2	TRBJ1-2
CASSPPTSGGSYEQYF	TGTGCCAGCTCACCACCGACTAGCGGGGGGTCCTACGAGCAGTACTTC	16	NA	TRBD2	TRBV18	TRBJ2-7
CASSVAGTVQETQYF	TGTGCCAGCAGCGTAGCGGGGACAGTTCAAGAGACCCAGTACTTC	15	NA	TRBD1	TRBV9	TRBJ2-5
CASRAEQGSGNTIYF	TGTGCCAGCAGGGCCGAACAGGGTTCTGGAAACACCATATATTTT	15	once	NA	TRBV7-2	TRBJ1-3
CASRTGRYGYTF	TGTGCCAGTAGGACAGGGAGATATGGCTACACCTTC	12	NA	TRBD1	TRBV19	TRBJ1-2
CASSEQAGPPGELFF	TGTGCCAGCAGCGAACAAGCGGGGCCACCCGGGGAGCTGTTTTTT	15	NA	TRBD2	TRBV7-2	TRBJ2-2
CASSGGFAASGNTIYF	TGTGCCAGCTCAGGGGGGTTCGCGGCATCTGGAAACACCATATATTTT	16	NA	NA	TRBV18	TRBJ1-3
CASSRLAEGYETQYF	TGCGCCAGCAGCCGGCTAGCAGAAGGGTACGAGACCCAGTACTTC	15	NA	NA	TRBV4-3	TRBJ2-5
CASSQDPQGVNTEAFF	TGCGCCAGCAGCCAAGATCCACAGGGCGTGAACACTGAAGCTTTCTTT	16	NA	NA	TRBV4-3	TRBJ1-1
CASSQLTESNEQYF	TGCGCCAGCAGCCAACTGACAGAGTCCAACGAGCAGTACTTC	14	once	NA	TRBV5-1	TRBJ2-7